These 2 T cell receptor beta chains share one sample of origin, sequenced in a study of OX40 agonist ivuxolimab in advanced cancers. Sequenced by immunoSEQ multiplex PCR; TCRdb stores in-frame clones only, minus some. The sample comprises tens of thousands of clones, 75% to 90% of which are singletons, and roughly an eighth rests with the top ten. Sequencing used CD4+ or CD8+ T cells sorted from blood, obtained in a trial of the OX40 agonist ivuxolimab. Receptors originate from an adult with an advanced solid tumor such as melanoma, head and neck, liver or kidney cancer.

This clone was recorded once. The chain recombines TRBV6-1 with TRBJ2-7; D gene uncertain. CDR3 length: 12 amino acids. Germline V CDR1 and CDR2: MNHNS, SASEGT. Trimming removed 8 bases at V and 4 bases at J, with 12 bases between. The CDR3 loop is CASDALDYEQYF. The CDR3 coding sequence is TGTGCCAGCGACGCCTTAGATTACGAGCAGTACTTC.

This sequence joins TRBV19 and TRBJ2-1; D unclear. The CDR3 consists of 13 residues. V lost 5 bases and J lost 5, with 10 bases in between. Germline V gives CDR1 LNHDA, CDR2 SQIVND (reference sequence). CDR3 DNA sequence: TGTGCCAGTAGTCCCCGGTCCGACAATGAGCAGTTCTTC. This encodes CASSPRSDNEQFF.